The present T cell receptor beta chain was sequenced within a study of technical replicates of blood from a handful of donors (dated by TCRdb to the late 2010s). As to this clone: The antigen this receptor binds is unknown. Base qualities are missing; no much larger clone stands one base away.

Libraries came from the immunoSEQ multiplex PCR assay. TCRdb obtained this table from immuneACCESS and retained in-frame rearrangements with V and J assigned. These tables miss some clones; where compared with another copy, unresolved V genes account for less than half of the shortfall, and the remainder is unexplained. Here the sample has over 50,000 clones; 93% occur a single time. The leading ten clones occupy 3.5% to 4.5% of the sample. The cysteine opens and the phenylalanine closes a CDR3 of 16 amino acids. The kept DNA is CDR3 alone, 48 bases in frame from the first base. CDR1 and CDR2 were assigned from the germline V gene as SGHTA and FQGTGA. The germline ends are 12 bases apart after V is trimmed by 0 bases and J by 0 bases.

The sequenced sample consisted of PBMCs. This receptor was obtained from a human donor in good health. Some clones in this sample may be carry-over from other donors' samples. The receptor chain draws on TRBV7-3 and TRBJ2-7, and the D gene may be TRBD2, 6 bases matching. The CDR3 protein sequence reads: CASSLTRGSRSYEQYF. The bases are TGTGCCAGCAGCTTAACGCGGGGATCACGCTCCTACGAGCAGTACTTC.